This T cell receptor beta chain is from a study of tumor-infiltrating lymphocytes in primary liver carcinoma. Study at large: Tissue type made little difference to sample yields of roughly 3.5 to 8 million productive TCRbeta reads.

Blood RNA was derived from unsorted whole blood, and germline DNA was extracted too. Treatment-naive at the time, the patients had chronic HBV infection. The CDR3 is 14 amino acids. CDR1 is MNHEY, CDR2 SVGAGI, per germline. Priming with a constant-region primer yielded TCR beta cDNA from approximately 500 ng total RNA. A slightly modified ARM-PCR protocol with three nested multiplex PCR rounds produced these TCR beta libraries. PCR rounds one and two used TRBV1-TRBV30 forward primers with a C-beta reverse primer for around 9 cycles each. MiXCR, run by TCRdb on the multiplex PCR reads, gives a single entry per CDR3 protein. Counted here are about 320,000 distinct CDR3 sequences, 60% to 80% occurring once; the ten biggest clones make up roughly 8.6%. Notes on this clonotype: The missing conserved phenylalanine or tryptophan at the end of this CDR3 makes a read error likely.

What was sequenced was peripheral blood. The sequence derives from a man aged 35-49 years with primary liver carcinoma and hepatitis B virus infection. The chain carries TRBV6-5 and TRBJ2-3; D unclear. CDR3 nucleotide sequence: TGTGCCAGCTGTTACTCGACATACACAGATACGCAGTATCTT. It yields the protein CASCYSTYTDTQYL.